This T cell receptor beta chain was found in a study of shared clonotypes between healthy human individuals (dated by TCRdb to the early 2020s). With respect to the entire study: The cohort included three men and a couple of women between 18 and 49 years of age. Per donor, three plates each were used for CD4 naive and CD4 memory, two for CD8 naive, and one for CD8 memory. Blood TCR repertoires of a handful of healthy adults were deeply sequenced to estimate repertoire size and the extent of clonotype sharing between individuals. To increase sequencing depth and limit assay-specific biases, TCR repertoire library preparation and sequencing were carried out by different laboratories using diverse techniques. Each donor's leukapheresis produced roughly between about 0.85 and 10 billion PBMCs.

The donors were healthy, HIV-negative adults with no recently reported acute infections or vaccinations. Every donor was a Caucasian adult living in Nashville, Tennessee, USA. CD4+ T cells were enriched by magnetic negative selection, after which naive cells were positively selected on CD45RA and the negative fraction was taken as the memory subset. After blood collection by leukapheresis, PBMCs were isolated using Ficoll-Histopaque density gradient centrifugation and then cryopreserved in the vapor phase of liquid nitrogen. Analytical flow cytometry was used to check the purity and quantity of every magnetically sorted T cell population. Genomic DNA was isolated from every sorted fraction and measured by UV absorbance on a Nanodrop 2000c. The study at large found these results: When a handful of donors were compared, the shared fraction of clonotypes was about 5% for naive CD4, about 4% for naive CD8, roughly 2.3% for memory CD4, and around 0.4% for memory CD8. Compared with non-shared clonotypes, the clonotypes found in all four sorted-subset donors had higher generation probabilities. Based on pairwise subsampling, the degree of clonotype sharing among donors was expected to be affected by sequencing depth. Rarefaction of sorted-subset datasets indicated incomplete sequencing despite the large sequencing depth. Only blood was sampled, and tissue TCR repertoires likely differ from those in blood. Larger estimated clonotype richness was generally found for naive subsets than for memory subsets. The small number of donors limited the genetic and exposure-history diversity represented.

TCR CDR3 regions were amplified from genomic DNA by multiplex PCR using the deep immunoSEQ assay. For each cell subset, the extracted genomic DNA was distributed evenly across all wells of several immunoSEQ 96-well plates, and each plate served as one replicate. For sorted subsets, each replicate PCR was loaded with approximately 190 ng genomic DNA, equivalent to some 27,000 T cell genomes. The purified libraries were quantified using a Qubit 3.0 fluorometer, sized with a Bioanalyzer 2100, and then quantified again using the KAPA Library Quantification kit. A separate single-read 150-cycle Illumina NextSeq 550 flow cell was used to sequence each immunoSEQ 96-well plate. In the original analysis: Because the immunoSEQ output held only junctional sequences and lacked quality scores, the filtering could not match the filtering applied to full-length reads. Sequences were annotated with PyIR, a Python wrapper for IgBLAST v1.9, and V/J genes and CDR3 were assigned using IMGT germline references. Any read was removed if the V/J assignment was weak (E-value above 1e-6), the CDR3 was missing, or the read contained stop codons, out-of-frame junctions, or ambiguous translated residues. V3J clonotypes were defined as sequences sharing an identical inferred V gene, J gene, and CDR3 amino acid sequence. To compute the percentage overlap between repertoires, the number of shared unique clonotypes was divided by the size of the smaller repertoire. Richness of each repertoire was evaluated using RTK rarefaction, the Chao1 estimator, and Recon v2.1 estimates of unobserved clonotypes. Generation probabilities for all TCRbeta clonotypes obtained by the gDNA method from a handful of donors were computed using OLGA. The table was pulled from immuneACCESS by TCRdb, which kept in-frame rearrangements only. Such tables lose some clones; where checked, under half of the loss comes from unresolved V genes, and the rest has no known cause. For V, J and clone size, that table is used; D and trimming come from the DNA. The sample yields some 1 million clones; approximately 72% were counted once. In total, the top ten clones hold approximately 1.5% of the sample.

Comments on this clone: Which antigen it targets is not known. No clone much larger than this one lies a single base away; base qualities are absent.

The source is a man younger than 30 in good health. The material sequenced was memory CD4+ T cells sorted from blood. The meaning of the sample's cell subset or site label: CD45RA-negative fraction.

The CDR3 protein is CASSYFMETEAFF. In nucleotide form, the sequence is TGTGCCAGCAGTTATTTTATGGAAACTGAAGCTTTCTTT. The rearrangement combines TRBV6-5 with TRBJ1-1, with the D segment identity uncertain. CDR1 and CDR2, per the germline V gene, are MNHEY and SVGAGI. The CDR3 spans 13 residues, from the cysteine through the phenylalanine. The CDR3 DNA has 39 bases and is translated from base 1. V lost 3 bases and J lost 5 bases; the stretch between them is 10 bases long.